These 30 T cell receptor beta chains were sequenced from one sample in a study of cytomegalovirus exposure and HLA in healthy donors. Assay used: immunoSEQ multiplex PCR; TCRdb lists only in-frame clones, some missing. This sample yields 90,000 to 150,000 clones, of which about 87% are seen a single time; approximately 2% belongs to the top ten. What was sequenced was PBMCs. These receptors all stem from a young man in good health and CMV-seronegative.

The chain couples TRBV30 to TRBJ1-4, with a possible D match to TRBD1 (5 bases). Germline V gene data show CDR1 as GTSNPN and CDR2 as SVGIG (reference sequence). This CDR3 region has 15 residues. V was shortened by 0 bases and J by 6 bases, with 14 bases between the two germline ends. The CDR3 reads CAWSVLDSLDEKLFF. In DNA form, the CDR3 reads TGTGCCTGGAGTGTACTCGACAGTCTAGATGAAAAACTGTTTTTT.

The J gene is TRBJ2-7, the V gene TRBV10-3; the D is unclear. The germline V gene encodes CDR1 ENHRY and CDR2 SYGVKD. Deletions cut 0 bases from V and 7 bases from J, with 13 bases between. The CDR3 extends over 14 amino acids. For the CDR3, the DNA is TGTGCCATCAGTGAGTCGGAATCCTTGAGGGAGCAGTACTTC. Translated, it gives CAISESESLREQYF.

The genes are TRBV27 and TRBJ1-5, with 7 bases fitting TRBD1. CDR1 MNHEY and CDR2 SMNVEV come from the germline V gene (reference sequence). The CDR3 covers 16 residues. Trimming at V came to 8 bases and at J to 7 bases, leaving 17 bases not matched to a gene. Written as DNA, the CDR3 is TGTGCCAGCTCCCCGGGACAGTTAGGCGTGGGCCAGCCCCAGCATTTT. Protein product: CASSPGQLGVGQPQHF.

The J gene is TRBJ1-1, the V gene TRBV7-9, with D possibly matching TRBD1 (6 bases). The ends were cut back, 1 base at V and 8 bases at J, with 14 bases in the middle. This CDR3 contains 14 residues. Germline values: CDR1 SEHNR, CDR2 FQNEAQ (reference sequence). This CDR3 is CASSLVVRTAEAFF. The CDR3 bases are TGTGCCAGCAGCTTAGTGGTACGGACAGCCGAAGCTTTCTTT.

The V gene is TRBV28, the J gene TRBJ2-7, with 7 bases that match TRBD1. The V gene's germline CDR1 is MDHEN and CDR2 SYDVKM. J was trimmed by 0 bases and V by 1 base; bases with no gene match: 15. CDR3 length equals 19 residues. CDR3 sequence reads: CASSLLVGGGQSGSYEQYF. The DNA for the CDR3 is TGTGCCAGCAGTTTATTGGTAGGGGGCGGGCAATCGGGCTCCTACGAGCAGTACTTC.

The chain has TRBV5-6 and TRBJ2-3; perhaps TRBD1 as D (6 bases). CDR1 is SGHDT and CDR2 is YYEEEE in the germline V gene. Trimming stripped 1 base from V and 3 bases from J, with 12 bases between. The CDR3 length is 15 residues. Here the CDR3 reads CASSLWNRATDTQYF. The CDR3 region has the DNA TGTGCCAGCAGCTTGTGGAACAGGGCGACAGATACGCAGTATTTT.

The genes are TRBV7-9 and TRBJ1-1; no clear D. CDR1 SEHNR and CDR2 FQNEAQ come from the germline V gene (reference sequence). CDR3 length: 13 residues. With 3 bases removed from V and 3 bases from J, the gap between germline ends came to 8 bases. The CDR3 loop is CASSFLLDTEAFF. In nucleotides, the CDR3 is TGTGCCAGCAGCTTTCTTCTTGACACTGAAGCTTTCTTT.

The chain recombines TRBV2 with TRBJ1-5; TRBD1 is a possible D gene (6 bases). The CDR3 sequence is 14 residues long. Germline V lookup: CDR1 SNHLY, CDR2 FYNNEI. The V end lost 10 bases, the J end lost 0 bases, and 13 bases lay between the germline ends. CDR3 residues: CAIRTDDSNQPQHF. CDR3 nucleotide sequence: TGTGCCATCCGGACAGACGATAGCAATCAGCCCCAGCATTTT.

This clone was seen just once. The rearrangement uses TRBV11-3 and TRBJ2-1; 12 nucleotides align to TRBD2. Germline assignment: CDR1 SGHNT and CDR2 YENEEA. The V and J ends lost 5 bases and 12 bases, in that order; junction bases with no gene match: 11. The CDR3 runs to 15 residues. The CDR3 DNA is TGTGCCAGCAGCCGACTAGCGGGAGCTTTGGAAGGGCAGTTCTTC. Encoded protein: CASSRLAGALEGQFF.

The rearrangement uses TRBV6-6 and TRBJ2-5, with D hard to call. V lost 3 bases and J 1 base, leaving 6 bases between the germline ends. The CDR3 totals 13 residues. CDR1 and CDR2 (germline): MNHNY, SVGAGI (reference sequence). CDR3 residues: CASSYASQETQYF. CDR3 nucleotide sequence: TGTGCCAGCAGTTATGCCAGCCAAGAGACCCAGTACTTC.

This CDR3 reads CASSLVLTGGTLTGELFF. CDR3 nucleotides: TGTGCCAGCAGCTTAGTTCTTACAGGGGGCACACTCACCGGGGAGCTGTTTTTT. This chain links TRBV7-7 with TRBJ2-2; 9 positions agree with TRBD1. V lost 1 base and J lost 4; bases outside the gene matches: 10. This CDR3 region has 18 residues. Germline-derived CDR1 and CDR2 are SSHAT and FNYEAQ (reference sequence).

The chain recombines TRBV6-6 with TRBJ2-5, with 7 bases lining up with TRBD1. Germline V lookup: CDR1 MNHNY, CDR2 SVGAGI (reference sequence). The V and J ends lost 7 bases and 5 bases, in that order; junction bases with no gene match: 10. The CDR3 consists of 14 residues. CDR3 protein: CASNPTGFGETQYF. CDR3 nucleotides: TGTGCCAGCAACCCGACAGGGTTCGGGGAGACCCAGTACTTC.

V usage is TRBV28 and J usage is TRBJ2-7; 7 bases align to TRBD1. This CDR3 is built from 15 residues. J gave up 0 bases and V 3 bases, and 5 bases lay outside the gene matches. CDR1 is MDHEN and CDR2 is SYDVKM in the germline V gene. Here the CDR3 reads CASSLEQGTSYEQYF. The CDR3 coding sequence is TGTGCCAGCAGTTTGGAACAGGGGACCTCCTACGAGCAGTACTTC.

The chain carries TRBV10-3 and TRBJ2-5; 14 nucleotides align to TRBD2. This CDR3 is 15 amino acids long. Germline V gene data show CDR1 as ENHRY and CDR2 as SYGVKD. With V trimmed by 9 bases and J by 4 bases, 7 bases remained unmatched. CDR3 region: CAIAGTSGSPETQYF. CDR3 DNA: TGTGCCATAGCAGGGACTAGCGGGAGTCCAGAGACCCAGTACTTC.

V is TRBV2 and J is TRBJ1-2, with D possibly being TRBD1 (5 bases). Trimming took 3 bases from V and 2 from J, leaving 10 bases between them. CDR1 is SNHLY, CDR2 FYNNEI, per germline. The CDR3 consists of 14 residues. The CDR3 nucleotides are TGTGCCAGCAGTGAGGGGCACAGAAACTATGGCTACACCTTC. This encodes CASSEGHRNYGYTF.

CDR3 loop: CASSRTGGIYNEQFF. CDR3 DNA sequence: TGTGCCAGCAGCCGGACGGGGGGGATTTACAATGAGCAGTTCTTC. This rearrangement joins TRBV7-2 to TRBJ2-1; 8 nucleotides line up with TRBD2. With 5 bases clipped from V and 4 bases from J, the junction kept 7 bases outside the gene matches. CDR3 length equals 15 residues. Germline V gene sequence: CDR1 SGHTA, CDR2 FQGNSA.

The chain joins TRBV5-6 to TRBJ2-7, with 7 bases that match TRBD2. The junction had 8 bases not matched to a gene; V was cut back by 4 bases and J by 1 base. This CDR3 has 15 amino acids. Germline V gene lookup returns CDR1 SGHDT and CDR2 YYEEEE. CDR3 protein: CASSRRLAASYEQYF. The CDR3 region has the DNA TGTGCCAGCAGCCGACGTCTAGCGGCTTCCTACGAGCAGTACTTC.

This clone was detected only once. The chain has TRBV6-5 and TRBJ2-1, with a possible D match to TRBD2 (6 bases). V was trimmed by 2 bases and J by 9 bases, leaving 17 bases between them. Germline CDR1 MNHEY, CDR2 SVGAGI. The CDR3 sequence is 15 residues long. CDR3 DNA sequence: TGTGCCAGCAGTTACGGGGGACTTAATAAGGGTGAGCAGTTCTTC. Its protein is CASSYGGLNKGEQFF.

As for this clone: This may come from a read error, since a much larger clone is one base off. This chain uses TRBV7-8 with TRBJ1-1, with D possibly being TRBD1 (5 bases). Looked up from germline, CDR1 is SGHVS and CDR2 is FQNEAQ. The CDR3 sequence is 13 residues long. V was pared by 4 bases and J by 1 base, with 7 bases between. This CDR3 is CASSSGGNTEAFF. The CDR3 DNA sequence: TGTGCCAGCAGCTCCGGGGGGAACACTGAAGCTTTCTTT.

The CDR3 DNA is TGTGCCAGCAGTTTAGACCGGGACAGGGTGTTTAGGGAACTGTTTTTT. It translates to CASSLDRDRVFRELFF. V and J are TRBV6-6 and TRBJ1-4, with TRBD1 matching over 9 bases. V lost 4 bases, J lost 12 bases, and 15 bases stayed unmatched. Germline V gene data show CDR1 as MNHNY and CDR2 as SVGAGI (reference sequence). This CDR3 is built from 16 residues.

The chain recombines TRBV18 with TRBJ2-3; TRBD2 agrees at 8 bases. The ends lost 2 bases at V and 6 bases at J; junction bases unmatched: 13. The V gene's germline CDR1 is KGHSH and CDR2 LQKENI. The CDR3 is 17 amino acids. CDR3 nucleotide sequence: TGTGCCAGCTCACCATTTTACCCGCGGGAGGCCCCGGATACGCAGTATTTT. It encodes CASSPFYPREAPDTQYF.

The rearrangement uses TRBV5-6 and TRBJ2-7, with TRBD2 identical over 8 bases. Losses at the gene ends were 7 bases for V and 2 bases for J; bases not matched to a gene: 11. Per germline, CDR1 SGHDT and CDR2 YYEEEE. CDR3 length: 15 amino acids. The CDR3 DNA sequence: TGTGCCAGCCGAAGGAGGCTAGCGGGCCCCTACGAGCAGTACTTC. Residues: CASRRRLAGPYEQYF.

The gene calls are TRBV6-5 and TRBJ2-1; maybe TRBD2 (6 bases). Germline CDR1 is MNHEY and CDR2 is SVGAGI. The CDR3 consists of 13 residues. V gave up 7 bases and J gave up 7 bases, with 14 bases separating them. CDR3 sequence: CASTDGGGNEQFF. CDR3 DNA sequence: TGTGCCAGCACCGACGGTGGGGGGAATGAGCAGTTCTTC.

The chain links TRBV4-1 to TRBJ1-1; TRBD1 is a possible D gene (5 bases). This CDR3 is built from 17 residues. From germline, CDR1 is MGHRA and CDR2 YSYEKL. The V and J ends lost 1 base and 4 bases respectively, with 19 bases between them. CDR3 residues: CASSQALAGWGGTEAFF. The CDR3 coding sequence is TGCGCCAGCAGCCAAGCTCTGGCGGGTTGGGGGGGCACTGAAGCTTTCTTT.

The chain uses TRBV7-8 and TRBJ2-6; D possibly corresponds to TRBD1 (6 bases). CDR1 and CDR2 (germline): SGHVS, FQNEAQ. Trimming removed 1 base at V and 2 bases at J, with 9 bases between. This CDR3 contains 16 residues. The CDR3 loop is CASSLVAGAGANVLTF. CDR3 nucleotide sequence: TGTGCCAGCAGCTTAGTTGCAGGGGCTGGGGCCAACGTCCTGACTTTC.

The V and J genes are TRBV30 and TRBJ1-2; 8 bases fit TRBD1. The CDR3 length is 11 residues. From germline, CDR1 is GTSNPN and CDR2 SVGIG (reference sequence). The J segment lost 8 bases and the V segment lost 5 bases, leaving 4 bases of the junction unmatched. CDR3 in DNA: TGTGCCTGGCAGGGGGCGGTGGGCTACACCTTC. The encoded protein is CAWQGAVGYTF. The full variable domain, with the rest looked up from reference TRBV30 and TRBJ1-2, is SQTIHQWPATLVQPVGSPLSLECTVEGTSNPNLYWYRQAAGRGLQLLFYSVGIGQISSEVPQNLSASRPQDRQFILSSKKLLLSDSGFYLCAWQGAVGYTFGSGTRLTVV.

This chain connects TRBV2 to TRBJ1-1; the D gene is possibly TRBD1 (5 bases). The CDR3 contains 14 residues. Trimming stripped 0 bases from V and 7 bases from J, with 12 bases between. Germline V gene lookup returns CDR1 SNHLY and CDR2 FYNNEI. The CDR3 coding sequence is TGTGCCAGCAGTGAAGCGCGGGGGGTGGATGAAGCTTTCTTT. This codes for CASSEARGVDEAFF.

The J gene is TRBJ2-5, the V gene TRBV7-6, with 9 bases fitting TRBD1. Germline V gives CDR1 SGHVS, CDR2 FNYEAQ. V shed 3 bases and J 3 bases; nucleotides not matched to a gene: 8. The CDR3 runs to 16 residues. Here the CDR3 reads CASSFSGQGTEETQYF. The CDR3 DNA reads as TGTGCCAGCAGCTTTTCGGGACAGGGCACCGAAGAGACCCAGTACTTC.

The chain couples TRBV9 to TRBJ1-3; D is ambiguous. The CDR3 has 15 residues. CDR1 is SGDLS, CDR2 YYNGEE, per germline. The ends were cut back, 0 bases at V and 1 base at J, with 8 bases in the middle. This CDR3 is CASSVEGRSGNTIYF. CDR3 DNA sequence: TGTGCCAGCAGCGTAGAAGGCAGGTCTGGAAACACCATATATTTT.

This chain uses TRBV28 with TRBJ1-3, with TRBD1 matching 7 bases. This CDR3 comprises 15 residues. CDR1 and CDR2 (germline): MDHEN, SYDVKM. V shed 6 bases and J 4 bases; nucleotides not matched to a gene: 9. This CDR3 reads CASRPPTGQGNTIYF. The CDR3 DNA follows: TGTGCCAGCAGACCCCCGACAGGGCAAGGAAACACCATATATTTT.